This TCR beta chain was recorded in a study of T cells in Graves' hyperthyroidism and ophthalmopathy. RNA transcripts were the template for amplifying TCR beta CDR3 regions. An initial round of RT-PCR targeting the TCR CDR3 relied on the HTBI primer set. TCRdb used MiXCR to reprocess the multiplex PCR reads, holding one entry per CDR3 protein. The sample carries around 570,000 distinct CDR3 sequences, 20% recorded once. Patients affected by ophthalmopathy presented a Clinical Activity Score of at least 3, a NOSPECS grade of at least 4, and disease duration below 3 months. Trimming stripped 0 bases from V and 2 bases from J, with 9 bases between. This CDR3 is 15 amino acids long. Germline V CDR1 and CDR2: SGHRS, YFSETQ. Overall study results and limits: Appearing also in blood were most of the thyroid clonotypes expanded above 0.001.

This clonotype was observed many times. The antigen is undetermined. The sample consisted of blood. This receptor was obtained from a man aged 35-49 years with Graves' ophthalmopathy. The chain joins TRBV5-1 to TRBJ2-1; D unresolved. The CDR3 sequence: CASSLEAVPYNEQFF. In nucleotides, the CDR3 is TGCGCCAGCAGCTTGGAGGCAGTTCCCTACAATGAGCAGTTCTTC.